This T cell receptor beta chain was recorded in a study of blood T cells in healthy people across ages. Then a second PCR, running roughly 7 to 11 cycles, was carried out with a sample-barcoded 5' primer and a J-beta primer mix. The yield of each sample was at least 2.5 million CDR3-containing paired-end reads. TCRdb re-analysed the 5' RACE reads in MiXCR, keeping a single row per CDR3 protein. The sample includes 600,000 or so distinct CDR3 sequences, approximately 21% seen only once; the top ten take roughly 3.9%. The CDR3 totals 15 residues. Germline V gene lookup returns CDR1 SGHRS and CDR2 YFSETQ. Trimming pared 1 base from V and 0 bases from J, leaving 10 bases between. The sample holds a few counts of this clonotype.

The sample consisted of blood. V usage is TRBV5-1 and J usage is TRBJ1-1; a possible D gene is TRBD1 (5 bases). The receptor's source is a man between 65 and 85 years old in good health. The CDR3 here is CASSLQAGMNTEAFF. The CDR3 DNA follows: TGCGCCAGCAGCTTGCAAGCAGGGATGAACACTGAAGCTTTCTTT.